The clone carrying this TCR beta chain occurred many times. Germline lookup yields CDR1 SQVTM and CDR2 ANQGSEA. V lost 7 bases to trimming and J lost 8 bases, with 13 bases between them. This CDR3 spans 11 amino acids. The data were taken from a study of regulatory T cells in long-lasting Graves disease. Arm-PCR with iRepertoire HTBI primers amplified the CDR3 regions for these TCR beta libraries. Methods used by the authors: Identification across samples found approximately 67 TRBV and approximately 15 TRBJ segments. TCRdb re-called the multiplex PCR reads with MiXCR, one entry per CDR3 protein. The V and J calls reflect TCRdb's pipeline rather than the authors' work. This sample carries a few hundred thousand distinct CDR3 sequences, 12% of them seen once, and the ten largest clones take 18%. Time point noted: newly diagnosed GD, antithyroid drugs for less than 3 months. The authors made the TCR library using RNA they extracted from PBMCs. The EDTA tubes were filled with nine milliliters of drawn peripheral blood.

The same data also contributed to another study, on T cells in Graves' hyperthyroidism and ophthalmopathy. That report adds: Recently diagnosed hyperthyroidism of less than 2 months' duration affected patients aged 18 to 65. Each diagnosis was grounded in clinical symptoms, serum thyroxine and TRAb, thyroid ultrasound, and orbital computed tomography.

The sequencing here drew on peripheral blood mononuclear cells (PBMCs), taken at new diagnosis, from a patient treated with antithyroid drugs. The V gene is TRBV29-1, the J gene TRBJ2-3, with D possibly matching TRBD1 (5 bases). This sequence was found in a woman aged 18-29 years with Graves disease. For the CDR3, the DNA is TGCAGCGCATGGACAACTGGTACGCAGTATTTT. Encoded protein: CSAWTTGTQYF.